This T cell receptor (beta chain) was observed in a study of T cell responses to AZD1222 COVID-19 vaccine. Study-level points and caveats: In all cases, repertoires were sampled only after the peak T cell response.

This clone appeared a few times. Antigen specificity is unknown. Clones were sequenced by immunoSEQ multiplex PCR, and TCRdb holds only the in-frame ones, with some missing. The sample includes about 150,000 clones, over 85% of them seen just once. V lost 1 base, J lost 7 bases, and 11 bases lay in between. Germline-derived CDR1 and CDR2 are SGHVS and FNYEAQ. The CDR3 consists of 15 residues. This receptor was identified in an adult in good health. The chain combines TRBV7-6 with TRBJ1-6; D unclear. Sample: peripheral blood, taken on day 0 of AZD1222 vaccination. CDR3 region: CASSLGAGLNSPLHF. DNA for the CDR3: TGTGCCAGCAGCTTAGGGGCAGGCCTGAATTCACCCCTCCACTTT.